The sample holds a few counts of the clone carrying this T cell receptor (beta chain). TCRdb reanalysed the 5' RACE reads using MiXCR and keeps one entry per CDR3 protein. The sample includes 1.5 million or so distinct CDR3 sequences, around 29% seen only once; the top ten take 0.25% to 0.3%. The sample originates from a study of identical twins. The ends were cut back, 0 bases at V and 5 bases at J, with 13 bases in the middle. Germline V gene data show CDR1 as WNHNN and CDR2 as SYGVQD (reference sequence). The CDR3 is 15 amino acids. The receptor's source is a newborn girl in good health. The chain combines TRBV10-1 with TRBJ2-5; D gene uncertain. Sequencing was performed on cord blood. The CDR3 sequence: CASSESSLGSETQYF. The CDR3 nucleotides are TGCGCCAGCAGTGAGTCGAGCCTAGGTTCGGAGACCCAGTACTTC.